Here is one T cell receptor (beta chain) with its context. Its antigen remains unidentified. This CDR3 spans 15 amino acids. Trimming shortened V by 1 base and J by 4 bases, and 13 bases separated the two germline ends. Looked up from germline, CDR1 is SGHTA and CDR2 is FQGNSA. The repertoire was sequenced with immunoSEQ multiplex PCR; TCRdb's copy has only in-frame clones and lacks some. The sample lists about 84,000 clones, roughly nine tenths seen once, with about 1.6% in the top ten. This sample is part of a study of T cell responses to AZD1222 COVID-19 vaccine. Study-level results: Among those given AZD1222, only six were seropositive at baseline. Nearly half of spike-specific TCRs reportedly target variant regions that are unmutated in the B.1.351 and B.1.1.7 variants. Sampling that yielded the repertoires occurred only after the peak T cell response.

This clonotype originated in an adult in good health. Material: peripheral blood, obtained on day 0 of AZD1222 vaccination. V usage is TRBV7-2 and J usage is TRBJ2-5; D remains ambiguous. The CDR3 region is CASSLGSAGRETQYF. CDR3 DNA sequence: TGTGCCAGCAGCTTAGGCAGTGCCGGCCGAGAGACCCAGTACTTC.